What follows are 2 T cell receptor beta chains derived from one specimen sequenced in a study of spatial heterogeneity in lung cancer. These receptors have no known antigen. Time point denoted: sample taken at primary tumor resection. The study, taken as a whole, reports: Higher tumor mutation counts went along with higher counts of expanded intratumoral alpha and beta TCRs.

TCRdb redid the calling of the 5' RACE reads with MiXCR, one entry per CDR3 protein. The sample lists around 3,600 distinct CDR3 sequences, 15% occurring once. The sample was lung tumor tissue, taken at surgery. These receptors originate from a female donor with early-stage non-small cell lung cancer.

This clonotype has at least ten counts. This chain joins TRBV18 and TRBJ2-2; unclear D gene. Per germline, CDR1 KGHSH and CDR2 LQKENI. The CDR3 totals 13 residues. The V gene lost 2 bases and the J gene lost 5 bases, with 6 bases spanning the gap. CDR3 in amino acids: CASSPGPTGELFF. Written as DNA, the CDR3 is TGTGCCAGCTCACCAGGTCCGACCGGGGAGCTGTTTTTT. The full variable domain, rest sourced from reference TRBV18 and TRBJ2-2, is NAGVMQNPRHLVRRRGQEARLRCSPMKGHSHVYWYRQLPEEGLKFMVYLQKENIIDESGMPKERFSAEFPKEGPSILRIQQVVRGDSAAYFCASSPGPTGELFFGEGSRLTVL.

Sample share makes this clonotype medium-sized. V and J are TRBV6-5 and TRBJ1-2; TRBD1 agrees at 9 bases. The length of the CDR3 is 15 residues. Germline V lookup: CDR1 MNHEY, CDR2 SVGAGI. Germline trimming cut 4 bases from V and 2 bases from J; bases unmatched to any gene: 5. The CDR3 DNA follows: TGTGCCAGCAGTTCCCGACAGGGGGTCAACTATGGCTACACCTTC. Its translation: CASSSRQGVNYGYTF.